The text below deals with one TCR beta chain. This entry belongs to a study of T cells after yellow fever vaccination. General study points: Contaminating bulk clonotypes could be abundant in FACS-sorted repertoires. Faster peaking, at day 5 versus 15, marked a secondary response that was weaker. Re-detected after boosting: most primary clones, more than 95% of CD4 and less than 90% of CD8.

The study made its TCR cDNA through 5'RACE template switching. That step introduced a universal primer site along with UMIs. TCRdb re-derived calls from the 5' RACE reads in MiXCR, one entry per CDR3 protein. The table includes roughly 94,000 distinct CDR3 sequences, over 8% detected once. Unmatched junction bases numbered 15, after V lost 4 bases and J lost 6 bases. The CDR3 has 17 amino acids. CDR1 and CDR2 from the germline V gene are MGHRA and YSYEKL. This receptor was taken from a young man who received the YFV17D yellow fever vaccine. V usage is TRBV4-1 and J usage is TRBJ1-5; 7 nucleotides align to TRBD1. This specimen was CD8+ T cells not binding an NS4B(214-222) dextramer, sorted from PBMCs, taken more than 13 days after the first yellow fever vaccination. CDR3 DNA: TGCGCCAGCAGCCCAATCCCTCCGGCCAGGGGGGGTCAGCCCCAGCATTTT. It codes for CASSPIPPARGGQPQHF.